These 32 T cell receptor beta chains share one sample of origin, sequenced in a study of cytomegalovirus exposure and HLA in healthy donors. Sequencing used immunoSEQ multiplex PCR; TCRdb keeps in-frame clones, though not all of them. The table includes 150,000 to 200,000 clones, 86% detected once. What was sequenced was PBMCs. The receptors were gathered from a man in his late teens or twenties in good health and CMV-seropositive.

This chain connects TRBV7-9 to TRBJ2-7; possible D gene TRBD2, 5 bases. Trimming took 1 base from V and 5 from J, leaving 9 bases between them. The CDR3 contains 13 residues. Germline V CDR1 and CDR2: SEHNR, FQNEAQ (reference sequence). The CDR3 loop reads CASSLDFGDEQYF. The CDR3 region has the DNA TGTGCCAGCAGCTTAGATTTCGGGGACGAGCAGTACTTC.

The chain couples TRBV5-6 to TRBJ2-2; the match to TRBD2 covers 7 bases. The CDR3 sequence is 15 residues long. CDR1 is SGHDT, CDR2 YYEEEE, per germline. The J segment lost 6 bases and the V segment lost 4 bases, leaving 9 bases of the junction unmatched. CDR3 loop: CASSGGGGGPGELFF. For the CDR3, the DNA is TGTGCCAGCAGCGGGGGAGGCGGGGGTCCCGGGGAGCTGTTTTTT.

The V call is TRBV12-5, the J call TRBJ2-3; 9 bases match TRBD2. This CDR3 contains 16 residues. In germline, CDR1 is LGHNT, CDR2 FRNRAP. The ends lost 2 bases at V and 0 bases at J; junction bases unmatched: 3. CDR3 nucleotide sequence: TGTGCTAGTGGTTTGTACCTAGCGGGGAGCACAGATACGCAGTATTTT. It codes for CASGLYLAGSTDTQYF.

The V gene is TRBV4-3, the J gene TRBJ2-3; 7 nucleotides align to TRBD2. The V gene end was trimmed by 1 base and the J gene end by 2 bases; junction bases not matched to a gene: 3. Germline CDR1 LGHNA, CDR2 YSLEER. The CDR3 is 15 amino acids. CDR3 coding DNA: TGCGCCAGCAGCCAAGGAGCGGGGCTCACAGATACGCAGTATTTT. This translates into CASSQGAGLTDTQYF.

The rearrangement links TRBV6-1 to TRBJ2-7, with D tentatively TRBD1 (6 bases). Trimming cost V 3 bases and J 12 bases, with 12 bases left between them. CDR1 is MNHNS and CDR2 is SASEGT in the germline V gene. This CDR3 region has 11 residues. The CDR3 loop is CASSEGAGRYF. In DNA, the CDR3 is TGTGCCAGCAGTGAGGGGGCAGGGAGGTACTTC.

CDR3 DNA: TGTGCCAGCAGTGAAGGGGGGGGAAAGACTGAAGCTTTCTTT. This sequence encodes CASSEGGGKTEAFF. This chain connects TRBV2 to TRBJ1-1, with D maybe TRBD1 (5 bases). Germline-derived CDR1 and CDR2 are SNHLY and FYNNEI. The length of the CDR3 is 14 residues. The germline V and J ends were trimmed by 1 base and 5 bases, with 11 bases remaining between them.

This sequence joins TRBV4-3 and TRBJ2-7, with D possibly matching TRBD2 (7 bases). The length of the CDR3 is 16 residues. The germline V gene has CDR1 LGHNA and CDR2 YSLEER. The V gene lost 0 bases and the J gene lost 4 bases, with 16 bases spanning the gap. The CDR3 nucleotides are TGCGCCAGCAGCCAAGATTTGGGGGGGCGGACTTACGAGCAGTACTTC. It is translated as CASSQDLGGRTYEQYF.

The rearrangement uses TRBV19 and TRBJ1-1; D remains unclear. This CDR3 has 15 amino acids. Deletions cut 6 bases from V and 0 bases from J, with 14 bases between. Germline lookup yields CDR1 LNHDA and CDR2 SQIVND (reference sequence). The CDR3 sequence is CASRTRGAVNTEAFF. The CDR3 nucleotides read TGTGCCAGTAGAACCCGAGGCGCAGTGAACACTGAAGCTTTCTTT.

This rearrangement joins TRBV18 to TRBJ1-1, with TRBD1 matching over 10 bases. There are 14 residues in the CDR3. Per the germline V gene, CDR1 is KGHSH and CDR2 is LQKENI. J was trimmed by 7 bases and V by 3 bases; bases with no gene match: 5. CDR3 amino acids: CASSPSGTGDEAFF. DNA for the CDR3: TGTGCCAGCTCACCTTCCGGGACAGGGGATGAAGCTTTCTTT.

The J gene is TRBJ2-1, the V gene TRBV7-9; D gene unclear. CDR1 SEHNR and CDR2 FQNEAQ come from the germline V gene (reference sequence). This CDR3 is 12 amino acids long. Trimming cost V 1 base and J 13 bases, with 11 bases left between them. The CDR3 DNA reads TGTGCCAGCAGCTTAGATTTGCGCACTCAGTTCTTC. Amino acid sequence: CASSLDLRTQFF.

This rearrangement joins TRBV5-4 to TRBJ1-2; D possibly corresponds to TRBD1 (6 bases). V was shortened by 4 bases and J by 2 bases, with 15 bases between the two germline ends. CDR1 and CDR2 from the germline V gene are SGHNT and YYREEE (reference sequence). The CDR3 has 15 residues. As DNA, the CDR3 is TGTGCCAGCAGCCCTTCTTACAGGGACAACTATGGCTACACCTTC. Encoded protein: CASSPSYRDNYGYTF.

The gene calls are TRBV4-2 and TRBJ2-3; 9 nucleotides match TRBD1. The CDR3 extends over 17 amino acids. J lost 7 bases, V lost 0 bases, and 11 bases had no gene match. CDR1 LGHNA and CDR2 YNFKEQ come from the germline V gene. The CDR3 nucleotides read TGTGCCAGCAGCCAAGAGCGCGGGACAGGGCTTACTCATACGCAGTATTTT. Residues: CASSQERGTGLTHTQYF.

J is TRBJ2-1 and V is TRBV4-1; 12 bases map to TRBD1. V dropped 3 bases and J dropped 6; count of bases not matched to a gene: 6. CDR1 MGHRA and CDR2 YSYEKL come from the germline V gene. This CDR3 region has 16 residues. CDR3 nucleotide sequence: TGCGCCAGCAGCCAGCTACCGGGACAGGGGGCCAATGAGCAGTTCTTC. Translating it yields CASSQLPGQGANEQFF.

This chain joins TRBV7-9 and TRBJ2-1; a weak D match, TRBD2 (6 bases). This CDR3 is 17 amino acids long. Per the germline V gene, CDR1 is SEHNR and CDR2 is FQNEAQ (reference sequence). The V and J ends lost 4 bases and 1 base respectively, with 17 bases between them. The CDR3 DNA reads TGTGCCAGCAGCTCTCGGACCTGGAGGGCGTCCTACAATGAGCAGTTCTTC. Translation: CASSSRTWRASYNEQFF.

The chain joins TRBV6-5 to TRBJ2-2; unclear D gene. The germline CDR1 and CDR2 sequences are MNHEY and SVGAGI. The CDR3 sequence is 13 residues long. Trimming took 6 bases from V and 2 from J, leaving 7 bases between them. DNA of the CDR3: TGTGCCAGCAGGACTGCAAACACCGGGGAGCTGTTTTTT. Translation gives CASRTANTGELFF.

The V and J genes are TRBV7-2 and TRBJ2-7, with D hard to call. This CDR3 comprises 16 residues. The V end lost 4 bases, the J end lost 0 bases, and 16 bases lay between the germline ends. Germline values: CDR1 SGHTA, CDR2 FQGNSA. CDR3: CASSSPGTVSSYEQYF. CDR3 nucleotide sequence: TGTGCCAGCAGCTCCCCCGGAACAGTCAGCTCCTACGAGCAGTACTTC.

The chain links TRBV11-2 to TRBJ2-1; D is unclear. This CDR3 has 14 residues. Germline-derived CDR1 and CDR2 are SGHAT and FQNNGV. The V end was cut by 1 base, the J end by 6 bases, with 10 bases between. Here the CDR3 reads CASSLVQAVNEQFF. Here the CDR3 DNA reads TGTGCCAGCAGCTTAGTGCAGGCAGTCAATGAGCAGTTCTTC. Looking up the rest from reference TRBV11-2 and TRBJ2-1 gives the full variable domain: EAGVAQSPRYKIIEKRQSVAFWCNPISGHATLYWYQQILGQGPKLLIQFQNNGVVDDSQLPKDRFSAERLKGVDSTLKIQPAKLEDSAVYLCASSLVQAVNEQFFGPGTRLTVL.

The rearrangement uses TRBV10-1 and TRBJ1-1; a weak D match, TRBD1 (5 bases). This CDR3 has 13 residues. Germline CDR1 and CDR2: WNHNN and SYGVQD (reference sequence). V lost 0 bases, J lost 4 bases, and 6 bases lay in between. The CDR3 DNA is TGCGCCAGCAGTGAGTCGGGGGGCACTGAAGCTTTCTTT. It specifies CASSESGGTEAFF.

In this sample, this clone turned up once. The chain uses TRBV5-6 and TRBJ1-1, with a tentative D call TRBD1 (5 bases). The CDR3 runs 17 residues. Germline CDR1 reads SGHDT; CDR2 reads YYEEEE. Trimming took off 3 bases at V and 0 bases at J, with 18 bases between the two ends. In DNA, the CDR3 is TGTGCCAGCAGCTGGGGGGTAGGAGCACCGGTGAACACTGAAGCTTTCTTT. Translating gives CASSWGVGAPVNTEAFF.

In its sample, this clone was seen a few times. The rearrangement joins TRBV2 to TRBJ2-7, with D uncertain. This CDR3 region has 11 residues. V was clipped by 6 bases and J by 3 bases, with 6 bases between them. The germline V gene encodes CDR1 SNHLY and CDR2 FYNNEI. For the CDR3, the DNA is TGTGCCAGCAGCTTCCTCTACGAGCAGTACTTC. It encodes CASSFLYEQYF.

The V call is TRBV5-4, the J call TRBJ2-5; tentatively, D is TRBD1 (6 bases). Trimming stripped 3 bases from V and 4 bases from J, with 16 bases between. The germline V gene has CDR1 SGHNT and CDR2 YYREEE (reference sequence). The CDR3 is made up of 15 amino acids. The CDR3, as DNA: TGTGCCAGCAGCTCGCAGGGGATCCAAACAGAGACCCAGTACTTC. Amino acids: CASSSQGIQTETQYF. The complete variable domain, with remaining parts taken from reference TRBV5-4 and TRBJ2-5, reads ETGVTQSPTHLIKTRGQQVTLRCSSQSGHNTVSWYQQALGQGPQFIFQYYREEENGRGNFPPRFSGLQFPNYSSELNVNALELDDSALYLCASSSQGIQTETQYFGPGTRLLVL.

This clone was recorded a few times. The genes are TRBV7-9 and TRBJ2-5, with a tentative D call TRBD2 (5 bases). CDR3 length: 16 residues. The V gene lost 1 base and the J gene lost 1 base, with 13 bases spanning the gap. The germline V gene has CDR1 SEHNR and CDR2 FQNEAQ (reference sequence). The CDR3 DNA reads as TGTGCCAGCAGCTTAGGTGACCTAGCTGCCCAAGAGACCCAGTACTTC. It is translated as CASSLGDLAAQETQYF.

The sample holds one count of this clone. The chain uses TRBV20-1 and TRBJ2-7; TRBD1 might be the D (6 bases). This CDR3 is built from 11 residues. From germline, CDR1 is DFQATT and CDR2 SNEGSKA (reference sequence). V dropped 6 bases and J dropped 6 bases, with 12 bases sitting between them. The DNA for the CDR3 is TGCAGTGCCCAGAACAGGGTCGAGCAGTACTTC. It yields the protein CSAQNRVEQYF.

V is TRBV30 and J is TRBJ2-3; D is ambiguous. This CDR3 has 11 amino acids. Germline V gene data show CDR1 as GTSNPN and CDR2 as SVGIG (reference sequence). The V end lost 2 bases, the J end lost 5 bases, and 5 bases lay between the germline ends. The CDR3 here is CAWSIGDTQYF. For the CDR3, the DNA is TGTGCCTGGAGTATCGGAGATACGCAGTATTTT.

The chain links TRBV5-1 to TRBJ2-6, with D maybe TRBD1 (6 bases). Per germline, CDR1 SGHRS and CDR2 YFSETQ. Trimming took off 0 bases at V and 0 bases at J, with 10 bases between the two ends. There are 17 residues in the CDR3. The CDR3 loop is CASSLATGHSGANVLTF. The CDR3 DNA sequence: TGCGCCAGCAGCTTGGCCACAGGGCACTCTGGGGCCAACGTCCTGACTTTC.

The rearrangement links TRBV13 to TRBJ2-1; 9 nucleotides agree with TRBD2. The V gene's germline CDR1 is PRHDT and CDR2 FYEKMQ (reference sequence). The CDR3 is 14 residues long. Germline trimming cut 5 bases from V and 4 bases from J; bases unmatched to any gene: 3. CDR3: CASSGSGGYNEQFF. In DNA, the CDR3 is TGTGCCAGCAGCGGTAGCGGGGGTTACAATGAGCAGTTCTTC.

The chain joins TRBV5-1 to TRBJ1-3; the D gene is possibly TRBD1 (5 bases). Trimming removed 4 bases from V and 1 base from J, with 18 bases in between. This CDR3 region has 17 residues. Per the germline V gene, CDR1 is SGHRS and CDR2 is YFSETQ. This CDR3 reads CASSPQPGGSSGNTIYF. DNA for the CDR3: TGCGCCAGCAGCCCGCAACCGGGGGGTTCGTCTGGAAACACCATATATTTT.

V is TRBV28 and J is TRBJ2-7; TRBD2 matches at 10 bases. The CDR3 extends over 16 amino acids. The V and J ends lost 5 bases and 4 bases, in that order; junction bases with no gene match: 11. Germline CDR1 MDHEN, CDR2 SYDVKM. CDR3 nucleotides: TGTGCCAGCAGTAGCCCGGCTAGCGGGAGTATTTACGAGCAGTACTTC. As protein: CASSSPASGSIYEQYF. Drawing the rest from reference TRBV28 and TRBJ2-7, the complete variable domain is DVKVTQSSRYLVKRTGEKVFLECVQDMDHENMFWYRQDPGLGLRLIYFSYDVKMKEKGDIPEGYSVSREKKERFSLILESASTNQTSMYLCASSSPASGSIYEQYFGPGTRLTVT.

The chain links TRBV6-5 to TRBJ2-3, with TRBD2 matching over 7 bases. Germline loops: CDR1 MNHEY, CDR2 SVGAGI. The CDR3 totals 14 residues. Unmatched junction bases numbered 1, after V lost 2 bases and J lost 2 bases. CDR3 region: CASSYGRATDTQYF. DNA of the CDR3: TGTGCCAGCAGTTACGGGAGGGCCACAGATACGCAGTATTTT.

Regarding this clone: Distinct nucleotide sequences in the sample also encode this CDR3. The chain has TRBV7-2 and TRBJ2-5; D is possibly TRBD1 (5 bases). The germline V and J ends were trimmed by 5 bases and 2 bases, with 9 bases remaining between them. CDR3 length: 13 residues. Germline V gives CDR1 SGHTA, CDR2 FQGNSA. In DNA, the CDR3 is TGTGCCAGCAGCACCCGGACACAAGAGACCCAGTACTTC. Its protein is CASSTRTQETQYF.

The chain uses TRBV19 and TRBJ1-2, with D tentatively TRBD1 (6 bases). V shed 5 bases and J shed 7 bases, with 14 bases lying between them. CDR3 size: 13 residues. The germline V gene encodes CDR1 LNHDA and CDR2 SQIVND (reference sequence). Here the CDR3 reads CASSFPGESGYTF. The CDR3 DNA follows: TGTGCCAGTAGTTTCCCAGGGGAAAGTGGCTACACCTTC.

The J gene is TRBJ1-4, the V gene TRBV7-2; 9 positions agree with TRBD1. In germline, CDR1 is SGHTA, CDR2 FQGNSA. The CDR3 consists of 15 residues. The V segment lost 5 bases and the J segment 8 bases; nucleotides outside the gene matches: 9. The chain's CDR3 is CASSISGQGNEKLFF. Here the CDR3 DNA reads TGTGCCAGCAGCATATCGGGACAGGGTAACGAAAAACTGTTTTTT.